One sample yielded the 29 T cell receptor beta chains listed below, sequenced in a study of cytomegalovirus exposure and HLA in healthy donors. Amplification used 60 Vbeta primers and 13 Jbeta primers. Only in-frame clones appear in the TCRdb table, and some are missing; sequencing was by immunoSEQ multiplex PCR. Of 100,000 or so clones listed, 74% are singletons. Sequencing was performed on PBMCs. These receptors all come from a man in his forties or fifties in good health and CMV-seropositive.

Here the CDR3 DNA reads TGTGCCAGCAGCCTTACTGGCAGGACTGAAGCTTTCTTT. Translated, it gives CASSLTGRTEAFF. This sequence joins TRBV7-7 and TRBJ1-1; D is uncertain. Germline CDR1 and CDR2: SSHAT and FNYEAQ (reference sequence). Trimming removed 5 bases from V and 5 bases from J, with 12 bases in between. The CDR3 covers 13 residues.

The V call is TRBV5-1, the J call TRBJ2-4; 8 bases match TRBD1. The CDR3 spans 16 residues. V was pared by 4 bases and J by 3 bases, with 9 bases of the junction left unmatched. Germline V gene lookup returns CDR1 SGHRS and CDR2 YFSETQ. Here the CDR3 reads CASSPGQGQDKNIQYF. The CDR3 coding sequence is TGCGCCAGCAGCCCTGGACAGGGACAAGACAAAAACATTCAGTACTTC.

The V gene is TRBV9, the J gene TRBJ2-7; possibly TRBD2 for D (6 bases). In germline, CDR1 is SGDLS, CDR2 YYNGEE. Deletions cut 4 bases from V and 7 bases from J, with 18 bases between. There are 14 residues in the CDR3. The CDR3 sequence is CASSSPVGGEEQYF. The CDR3 nucleotides read TGTGCCAGCAGCTCCCCGGTGGGGGGAGAAGAGCAGTACTTC.

The genes are TRBV7-8 and TRBJ1-2; a possible D gene is TRBD1 (5 bases). Germline V gene lookup returns CDR1 SGHVS and CDR2 FQNEAQ. The CDR3 sequence is 16 residues long. V was cut by 5 bases and J by 6 bases, with 22 bases left in between. The CDR3, as DNA: TGTGCCAGCAGCCAAGGGGCGGGAACGGGAGTGAATGGCTACACCTTC. It specifies CASSQGAGTGVNGYTF.

This rearrangement joins TRBV28 to TRBJ1-2, with TRBD1 matching 7 bases. V was pared by 8 bases and J by 5 bases, with 11 bases of the junction left unmatched. Germline CDR1 reads MDHEN; CDR2 reads SYDVKM. The CDR3 is 14 amino acids. The CDR3 protein is CASGLQGVWYGYTF. CDR3 nucleotide sequence: TGTGCCAGCGGACTCCAGGGGGTTTGGTATGGCTACACCTTC.

CDR3 amino acids: CASSLEGGSADTQYF. As DNA, the CDR3 is TGCGCCAGCAGCTTGGAAGGGGGTTCGGCAGATACGCAGTATTTT. The chain employs TRBV5-1 and TRBJ2-3; tentatively, D is TRBD1 (6 bases). The CDR3 runs 15 residues. Trimming left V 0 bases short and J 4 bases short, with 12 bases between. Germline-derived CDR1 and CDR2 are SGHRS and YFSETQ.

This clone was counted once. V gene TRBV5-6 combines with J gene TRBJ1-5; a weak D match, TRBD1 (5 bases). The length of the CDR3 is 13 residues. V lost 0 bases and J 7 bases, leaving 8 bases between the germline ends. Per the germline V gene, CDR1 is SGHDT and CDR2 is YYEEEE. CDR3 nucleotides: TGTGCCAGCAGCTTGGGATCAGGGCAGCCCCAGCATTTT. It encodes CASSLGSGQPQHF.

The chain joins TRBV23-1 to TRBJ2-7; no firm D call. TRBV23-1 is designated an ORF whose function remains uncertain. Deletions cut 4 bases from V and 2 bases from J, with 21 bases between. CDR3 size: 17 residues. The DNA for the CDR3 is TGCGCCAGCAGTCGGGCCCCATCCATCCCTTTTGCCTACGAGCAGTACTTC. This codes for CASSRAPSIPFAYEQYF.

This clone was observed once. The chain carries TRBV9 and TRBJ2-3, with a possible D match to TRBD2 (5 bases). CDR3 length: 21 residues. Looked up from germline, CDR1 is SGDLS and CDR2 is YYNGEE. V was trimmed by 7 bases and J by 3 bases, leaving 36 bases between them. CDR3 region: CASGGQVASYPGQRWTDTQYF. The CDR3 DNA reads as TGTGCCAGCGGAGGTCAGGTCGCTTCCTACCCCGGGCAACGGTGGACAGATACGCAGTATTTT.

V gene TRBV2 combines with J gene TRBJ1-2, with TRBD1 identical over 8 bases. With V trimmed by 6 bases and J by 6 bases, 6 bases remained unmatched. Per germline, CDR1 SNHLY and CDR2 FYNNEI. The CDR3 has 13 residues. This CDR3 reads CASRAGGGDGYTF. CDR3 DNA sequence: TGTGCCAGCAGGGCAGGGGGCGGCGATGGCTACACCTTC.

The chain combines TRBV7-3 with TRBJ2-1; D perhaps matches TRBD2 (6 bases). V dropped 5 bases and J dropped 7 bases, with 12 bases sitting between them. The CDR3 totals 13 residues. In germline, CDR1 is SGHTA, CDR2 FQGTGA. The chain's CDR3 is CASSPFGGNEQFF. The CDR3 DNA reads TGTGCCAGCAGCCCATTCGGAGGGAATGAGCAGTTCTTC.

The CDR3 nucleotides read TGTGCCAGCTCCCCGACGGGGGGGGATTCCGGAAACACCATATATTTT. Its translation is CASSPTGGDSGNTIYF. The chain joins TRBV18 to TRBJ1-3; D might be TRBD1 (5 bases). Per germline, CDR1 KGHSH and CDR2 LQKENI. Trimming left V 6 bases short and J 4 bases short, with 19 bases between. The CDR3 extends over 16 amino acids.

The chain uses TRBV13 and TRBJ2-7, with 12 positions matching TRBD1. With 4 bases clipped from V and 5 bases from J, the junction kept 9 bases outside the gene matches. The V gene's germline CDR1 is PRHDT and CDR2 FYEKMQ (reference sequence). CDR3 length equals 16 residues. In DNA form, the CDR3 reads TGTGCCAGCAGCTCGTCTCCGGGACAGGGGGCCGACGAGCAGTACTTC. It specifies CASSSSPGQGADEQYF.

The chain links TRBV5-1 to TRBJ2-7; 9 bases are shared with TRBD1. CDR1 is SGHRS, CDR2 YFSETQ, per germline. The CDR3 loop spans 16 amino acids. V lost 3 bases to trimming and J lost 2 bases; unmatched junction nucleotides: 9. This CDR3 is CASSSGWTGVPYEQYF. DNA of the CDR3: TGCGCCAGCAGCTCCGGGTGGACAGGGGTCCCCTACGAGCAGTACTTC.

This rearrangement joins TRBV5-1 to TRBJ1-4; unclear D gene. Trimming took 2 bases from V and 8 from J, leaving 13 bases between them. The length of the CDR3 is 14 residues. In germline, CDR1 is SGHRS, CDR2 YFSETQ. CDR3 coding DNA: TGCGCCAGCAGCTTCCAGAGAGCGGAGGAAAAACTGTTTTTT. Its protein is CASSFQRAEEKLFF.

This clone came up a few times. The chain couples TRBV29-1 to TRBJ1-1; possibly TRBD1 for D (6 bases). V was shortened by 7 bases and J by 3 bases, with 15 bases between the two germline ends. From germline, CDR1 is SQVTM and CDR2 ANQGSEA. The CDR3 extends over 13 amino acids. In DNA form, the CDR3 reads TGCAGCGCCATAACAGGGAGCGACACTGAAGCTTTCTTT. This gives the protein CSAITGSDTEAFF.

V gene TRBV25-1 combines with J gene TRBJ2-1; 7 nucleotides agree with TRBD2. V was clipped by 6 bases and J by 7 bases; unmatched bases: 21. Germline assignment: CDR1 MGHDK and CDR2 SYGVNS. The CDR3 is made up of 18 amino acids. The CDR3 loop is CASSDEGTPTRAGNEQFF. DNA of the CDR3: TGTGCCAGCAGCGATGAGGGGACTCCGACTCGAGCGGGGAATGAGCAGTTCTTC.

The chain links TRBV6-1 to TRBJ1-5; perhaps TRBD1 as D (5 bases). This CDR3 has 14 residues. CDR1 is MNHNS and CDR2 is SASEGT in the germline V gene. The V gene lost 6 bases and the J gene lost 0 bases, with 9 bases spanning the gap. CDR3 in amino acids: CASRGLSSNQPQHF. The CDR3 nucleotides are TGTGCCAGCAGGGGACTCAGTAGCAATCAGCCCCAGCATTTT.

This sequence joins TRBV9 and TRBJ1-4; 9 bases are shared with TRBD1. CDR3 length: 15 residues. The ends lost 3 bases at V and 3 bases at J; junction bases unmatched: 3. CDR1 and CDR2 from the germline V gene are SGDLS and YYNGEE. The CDR3 protein is CASSATGGPNEKLFF. The CDR3 DNA reads as TGTGCCAGCAGCGCGACAGGGGGTCCTAATGAAAAACTGTTTTTT.

This clone came up once. The chain combines TRBV9 with TRBJ2-1, with 8 positions matching TRBD1. V shed 3 bases and J 4 bases; nucleotides not matched to a gene: 9. Germline V CDR1 and CDR2: SGDLS, YYNGEE. This CDR3 comprises 16 residues. The DNA of the CDR3 is TGTGCCAGCAGCGCAGGGGGCCCCTTCTCTTACAATGAGCAGTTCTTC. It encodes CASSAGGPFSYNEQFF. The whole variable domain, filled in from reference TRBV9 and TRBJ2-1, reads DSGVTQTPKHLITATGQRVTLRCSPRSGDLSVYWYQQSLDQGLQFLIQYYNGEERAKGNILERFSAQQFPDLHSELNLSSLELGDSALYFCASSAGGPFSYNEQFFGPGTRLTVL.

This clone has only a few counts. The chain joins TRBV5-1 to TRBJ2-1, with TRBD2 identical over 8 bases. This CDR3 is built from 15 residues. V shed 4 bases and J 4 bases; nucleotides not matched to a gene: 7. The V gene's germline CDR1 is SGHRS and CDR2 YFSETQ. The CDR3 region has the DNA TGCGCCAGCAGCGAGAGACTAGCGTCTTACAATGAGCAGTTCTTC. Protein sequence: CASSERLASYNEQFF.

This clone was recorded only once. This rearrangement joins TRBV7-2 to TRBJ2-5; 7 nucleotides line up with TRBD2. This CDR3 comprises 14 residues. J gave up 6 bases and V 4 bases, and 8 bases lay outside the gene matches. The germline CDR1 and CDR2 sequences are SGHTA and FQGNSA. The chain's CDR3 is CASSYSLADQTQYF. In nucleotides, the CDR3 is TGTGCCAGCAGCTACTCTCTAGCGGATCAGACCCAGTACTTC.

This rearrangement joins TRBV15 to TRBJ2-5, with a possible D match to TRBD2 (6 bases). Germline CDR1 LNHNV, CDR2 YYDKDF (reference sequence). Trimming shortened V by 3 bases and J by 2 bases, and 16 bases separated the two germline ends. CDR3 length: 16 amino acids. The CDR3 is CATSSPRGGEQETQYF. DNA for the CDR3: TGTGCCACCAGCAGCCCCCGCGGCGGGGAACAAGAGACCCAGTACTTC.

This chain joins TRBV19 and TRBJ2-3, with 10 positions matching TRBD2. Losses at the gene ends were 5 bases for V and 0 bases for J; bases not matched to a gene: 5. Per the germline V gene, CDR1 is LNHDA and CDR2 is SQIVND (reference sequence). The CDR3 has 16 amino acids. CDR3 sequence: CASSLGLAVSTDTQYF. CDR3 nucleotide sequence: TGTGCCAGTAGTCTCGGACTAGCGGTTAGCACAGATACGCAGTATTTT.

The chain carries TRBV5-1 and TRBJ2-5; a weak D match, TRBD2 (6 bases). There are 14 residues in the CDR3. V shed 1 base and J shed 5 bases, with 12 bases lying between them. Germline lookup yields CDR1 SGHRS and CDR2 YFSETQ. Here the CDR3 reads CASSLRGGWETQYF. As DNA, the CDR3 is TGCGCCAGCAGCTTGCGGGGAGGATGGGAGACCCAGTACTTC.

The chain is built from TRBV4-1 and TRBJ1-2, with a possible D match to TRBD1 (6 bases). Germline V CDR1 and CDR2: MGHRA, YSYEKL. The CDR3 has 14 residues. Trimming stripped 0 bases from V and 6 bases from J, with 11 bases between. CDR3 region: CASSQEAQGHGYTF. Written as DNA, the CDR3 is TGCGCCAGCAGCCAAGAAGCACAGGGTCATGGCTACACCTTC.

Only a few counts were recorded for this clone. CDR3 nucleotide sequence: TGTGCCAGCAGCTTATCCAGGGCTAGCGGGGGAAGGCAGTACTTC. It yields the protein CASSLSRASGGRQYF. The V call is TRBV7-2, the J call TRBJ2-7; 10 bases map to TRBD2. The V gene end was trimmed by 2 bases and the J gene end by 9 bases; junction bases not matched to a gene: 10. Germline CDR1 SGHTA, CDR2 FQGNSA. The CDR3 covers 15 residues. The full variable domain, rest sourced from reference TRBV7-2 and TRBJ2-7, is GAGVSQSPSNKVTEKGKDVELRCDPISGHTALYWYRQSLGQGLEFLIYFQGNSAPDKSGLPSDRFSAERTGGSVSTLTIQRTQQEDSAVYLCASSLSRASGGRQYFGPGTRLTVT.

This chain connects TRBV27 to TRBJ1-2; no reliable D call. CDR1 MNHEY and CDR2 SMNVEV come from the germline V gene (reference sequence). There are 15 residues in the CDR3. The V end was cut by 5 bases, the J end by 0 bases, with 13 bases between. The CDR3 DNA reads as TGTGCCAGCAGTCCCCTGGGCGGGACTAACTATGGCTACACCTTC. Residues: CASSPLGGTNYGYTF.

This sequence joins TRBV5-4 and TRBJ1-1; 12 bases agree with TRBD1. Germline CDR1 reads SGHNT; CDR2 reads YYREEE (reference sequence). CDR3 length equals 17 residues. V lost 3 bases, J lost 0 bases, and 6 bases stayed unmatched. The CDR3 DNA sequence: TGTGCCAGCAGCTCGGGACAGGGGGCGAATGTGAACACTGAAGCTTTCTTT. Translated, it gives CASSSGQGANVNTEAFF.